Below, 6 T cell receptor beta chains from the same sample are listed, as sequenced in a study of cytomegalovirus exposure and HLA in healthy donors. PCR involved 60 Vbeta and 13 Jbeta primers. Produced via immunoSEQ multiplex PCR; TCRdb's table is partial and in-frame only. The sample has approximately 100,000 clones; around four fifths are singletons. Sequencing was carried out using PBMCs. These receptors all come from a woman in her thirties or forties in good health and CMV-seropositive.

The chain employs TRBV11-2 and TRBJ1-1; 10 bases agree with TRBD1. V dropped 1 base and J dropped 11; count of bases not matched to a gene: 4. CDR3 length: 13 amino acids. Germline loops: CDR1 SGHAT, CDR2 FQNNGV. CDR3 sequence: CASSLAGQGSAFF. CDR3 DNA sequence: TGTGCCAGCAGCTTAGCGGGACAGGGGTCCGCTTTCTTT.

The rearrangement links TRBV6-6 to TRBJ1-2, with TRBD1 matching over 7 bases. The V and J ends lost 3 bases and 8 bases, in that order; junction bases with no gene match: 9. This CDR3 is 14 amino acids long. Germline V gene lookup returns CDR1 MNHNY and CDR2 SVGAGI (reference sequence). The CDR3 region is CASSYEGARGGYTF. CDR3 nucleotides: TGTGCCAGCAGTTATGAGGGGGCGCGTGGAGGCTACACCTTC.

The DNA of the CDR3 is TGTGCCAGTAGTATTGTCGTAGGCGGTTCTAATGAGCAGTTCTTC. Its translation: CASSIVVGGSNEQFF. V is TRBV19 and J is TRBJ2-1; D unresolved. V lost 3 bases and J lost 7, with 16 bases in between. The germline V gene has CDR1 LNHDA and CDR2 SQIVND (reference sequence). The CDR3 is 15 amino acids.

The chain is built from TRBV6-4 and TRBJ1-5; D is undetermined. Germline V gene sequence: CDR1 MRHNA, CDR2 SNTAGT. The CDR3 extends over 15 amino acids. V lost 6 bases, J lost 2 bases, and 14 bases lay in between. In nucleotides, the CDR3 is TGTGCCAGCAGCGAGACGGCGGAGGGCAATCAGCCCCAGCATTTT. Its translation: CASSETAEGNQPQHF.

The chain carries TRBV10-3 and TRBJ2-5; perhaps TRBD1 as D (7 bases). The V and J ends lost 8 bases and 2 bases respectively, with 15 bases between them. This CDR3 region has 14 residues. From germline, CDR1 is ENHRY and CDR2 SYGVKD. CDR3 in DNA: TGTGCCATCTCGGCCAGGGGGGAACAAGAGACCCAGTACTTC. It translates to CAISARGEQETQYF.

The chain recombines TRBV5-5 with TRBJ1-3; D is perhaps TRBD1 (5 bases). The CDR3 contains 14 residues. V was clipped by 1 base and J by 2 bases, with 7 bases between them. The germline V gene encodes CDR1 SGHKS and CDR2 YYEKEE (reference sequence). In DNA, the CDR3 is TGTGCCAGCAGCTTGTGGGGGGCTGGAAACACCATATATTTT. Its translation is CASSLWGAGNTIYF.